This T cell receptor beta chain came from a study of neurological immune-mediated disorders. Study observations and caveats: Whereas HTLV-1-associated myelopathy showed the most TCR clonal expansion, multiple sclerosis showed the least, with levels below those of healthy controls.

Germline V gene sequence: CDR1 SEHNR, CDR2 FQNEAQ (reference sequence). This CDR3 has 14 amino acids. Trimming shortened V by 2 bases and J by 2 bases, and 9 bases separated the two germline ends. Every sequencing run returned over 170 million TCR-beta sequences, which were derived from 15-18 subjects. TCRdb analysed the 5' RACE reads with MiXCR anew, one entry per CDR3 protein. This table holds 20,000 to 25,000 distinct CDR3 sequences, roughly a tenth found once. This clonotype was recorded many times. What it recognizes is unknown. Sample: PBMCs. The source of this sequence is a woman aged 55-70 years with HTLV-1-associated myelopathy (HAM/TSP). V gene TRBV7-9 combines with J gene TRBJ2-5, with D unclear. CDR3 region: CASSLFQAQETQYF. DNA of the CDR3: TGTGCCAGCAGCTTATTCCAGGCTCAAGAGACCCAGTACTTC.